Presented here are 10 T cell receptor beta chains from one specimen sequenced in a study of CD8 T cells in ankylosing spondylitis. TCRdb re-analysed the 5' RACE reads in MiXCR, keeping a single row per CDR3 protein. The sample lists some 140,000 distinct CDR3 sequences; more than 5.5% were seen once. The source material was blood, either unsorted or a sorted T cell fraction (not recorded which). The receptor source for this set is a female donor with ankylosing spondylitis or in good health (not recorded which).

This rearrangement joins TRBV5-1 to TRBJ1-2; D remains unclear. CDR3 length: 15 residues. Germline CDR1 and CDR2: SGHRS and YFSETQ. V lost 0 bases and J lost 2, with 11 bases in between. CDR3 nucleotides: TGCGCCAGCAGCTTGGGAGGCACCCAGAACTATGGCTACACCTTC. As protein: CASSLGGTQNYGYTF.

This clonotype was seen ten or more times. V usage is TRBV6-5 and J usage is TRBJ2-7; the D gene is possibly TRBD1 (6 bases). V lost 0 bases to trimming and J lost 6 bases, with 9 bases between them. The CDR3 is 13 residues long. Germline V lookup: CDR1 MNHEY, CDR2 SVGAGI. This CDR3 is CASSYSIRGEQYF. DNA of the CDR3: TGTGCCAGCAGTTACTCGATCAGGGGCGAGCAGTACTTC.

This chain uses TRBV29-1 with TRBJ2-3; 8 positions match TRBD1. The V segment lost 3 bases and the J segment 2 bases; nucleotides outside the gene matches: 10. Per the germline V gene, CDR1 is SQVTM and CDR2 is ANQGSEA. The CDR3 is 16 residues long. For the CDR3, the DNA is TGCAGCGTTGACGGACAGGGCGGGTTACACACAGATACGCAGTATTTT. This gives the protein CSVDGQGGLHTDTQYF.

This clonotype has a count of ten or more. V and J are TRBV4-3 and TRBJ2-1, with unresolved D. With 4 bases removed from V and 4 bases from J, the gap between germline ends came to 11 bases. CDR1 is LGHNA and CDR2 is YSLEER in the germline V gene. This CDR3 has 14 residues. CDR3 DNA sequence: TGCGCCAGCAGCCGCGCTTCCGGGTACAATGAGCAGTTCTTC. It specifies CASSRASGYNEQFF.

This clonotype was seen ten or more times. The chain carries TRBV18 and TRBJ1-1; D is undetermined. Deletions cut 3 bases from V and 2 bases from J, with 16 bases between. The germline CDR1 and CDR2 sequences are KGHSH and LQKENI. The CDR3 is 16 amino acids. CDR3: CASSPGIRHLNTEAFF. In DNA, the CDR3 is TGTGCCAGCTCACCTGGGATCCGGCACCTCAACACTGAAGCTTTCTTT.

This clonotype has ten or more counts. The chain is built from TRBV4-3 and TRBJ1-4, with TRBD1 identical over 10 bases. In germline, CDR1 is LGHNA, CDR2 YSLEER. V dropped 0 bases and J dropped 5; count of bases not matched to a gene: 0. The CDR3 extends over 15 amino acids. For the CDR3, the DNA is TGCGCCAGCAGCCAAGAGGGACAGGGGAATGAAAAACTGTTTTTT. Protein: CASSQEGQGNEKLFF.

This clonotype was recorded many times. The V and J genes are TRBV12-3 or TRBV12-4 and TRBJ2-2; no reliable D call. Between the trimmed V and J ends, which lost 7 bases and 9 bases, there was a span of 21 bases. The CDR3 runs to 15 residues. CDR3 nucleotides: TGTGCCAGCACCCATCGGATGGGCCCTCCAAGGGAGCTGTTTTTT. Amino acid sequence: CASTHRMGPPRELFF.

This clonotype has a count of ten or more. In DNA form, the CDR3 reads TGCAGCGTTGACAGGGACTATGGCTACACCTTC. Protein sequence: CSVDRDYGYTF. The chain has TRBV29-1 and TRBJ1-2; maybe TRBD1 (5 bases). The CDR3 extends over 11 amino acids. Germline loops: CDR1 SQVTM, CDR2 ANQGSEA. Trimming stripped 3 bases from V and 3 bases from J, with 5 bases between.

This clonotype was detected a few times. The chain combines TRBV7-9 with TRBJ2-3; weak D call: TRBD2 (6 bases). V was cut by 5 bases and J by 0 bases, with 15 bases left in between. Germline loops: CDR1 SEHNR, CDR2 FQNEAQ (reference sequence). The CDR3 length is 16 residues. The CDR3 protein is CASSPGDSQSTDTQYF. The CDR3 DNA reads TGTGCCAGCAGCCCTGGGGACTCACAAAGCACAGATACGCAGTATTTT.

The sample holds many counts of this clonotype. The chain employs TRBV19 and TRBJ1-6, with 9 positions matching TRBD1. The ends lost 3 bases at V and 0 bases at J; junction bases unmatched: 3. The CDR3 extends over 17 amino acids. The V gene's germline CDR1 is LNHDA and CDR2 SQIVND (reference sequence). The CDR3 DNA sequence: TGTGCCAGTAGTATGGGACAGGGTCGCTCCTATAATTCACCCCTCCACTTT. Translated: CASSMGQGRSYNSPLHF.